This entry describes one T cell receptor beta chain. Its specificity is not known. Germline V lookup: CDR1 ENHRY, CDR2 SYGVKD. The CDR3 is 14 amino acids. Losses at the gene ends were 8 bases for V and 0 bases for J; bases not matched to a gene: 5. The PCR made use of 60 Vbeta and 13 Jbeta primers. In the original analysis: Later reanalysis found 70 million to 95 million unique TCR beta chains, around 9.9 million of them shared. Assay: immunoSEQ multiplex PCR; the TCRdb copy retains only in-frame clones and omits some. V, J and clone size reflect that table, while D and trimming were determined from the DNA. The sample comprises 160,000 or so clones, approximately 80% of which are singletons, and less than 4.5% rests with the top ten. The sample is drawn from a study of cytomegalovirus exposure and HLA in healthy donors. Study-level findings and limits: An apparent linkage of common viral pathogens to several of the most significant clusters emerged in a later analysis.

There were likely unrecorded immune exposures, though donors were nominally healthy when sampled. Sequenced: PBMCs. This chain uses TRBV10-3 with TRBJ2-7; 9 positions agree with TRBD1. The receptor comes from a young man in good health and CMV-seropositive. The CDR3 nucleotides are TGTGCCATCCGGACAGGGGAGAGCTCCTACGAGCAGTACTTC. This sequence encodes CAIRTGESSYEQYF.